A selection of T cell receptor beta chains follows, all from one sample in a study of blood T cell repertoires in COVID-19. Libraries were prepared by immunoSEQ multiplex PCR; TCRdb keeps only in-frame clonotypes and omits some of them. This repertoire shows 110,000 to 150,000 clones, 88% found once; its top ten account for 1.8%. The specimen was peripheral blood. The receptors here all came from a man aged 65 to 79 with acute or convalescent COVID-19. The CDR3 runs from the conserved cysteine through the conserved F or W. The D gene is left open where the match is weak. Not all rows give a size; the values are once, few, many and, for expanded clones, a class.

clone_size	v_call	d_call	j_call	cdr3_aa	cdr3_nt
.	TRBV27	TRBD2	TRBJ2-1	CASSSLGAGEKNEQFF	TGTGCCAGCAGCTCGCTGGGAGCGGGAGAGAAGAATGAGCAGTTCTTC
.	TRBV6-2/TRBV6-3	.	TRBJ1-5	CASSPLREVLPQHF	TGTGCCAGCAGTCCCCTGAGGGAGGTCCTCCCCCAGCATTTT
.	TRBV5-1	.	TRBJ1-2	CASSSGEIYGYTF	TGCGCCAGCAGCTCCGGGGAAATCTATGGCTACACCTTC
.	TRBV19	.	TRBJ1-2	CASTRPGDPNYGYTF	TGTGCCAGTACCAGGCCAGGGGACCCTAACTATGGCTACACCTTC
few	TRBV5-1	.	TRBJ1-2	CASSLIRGYYGYTF	TGCGCCAGCAGCTTAATAAGGGGGTACTATGGCTACACCTTC
.	TRBV5-1	.	TRBJ2-1	CASSSGISANNEQFF	TGCGCCAGCAGTTCGGGAATATCCGCAAACAATGAGCAGTTCTTC
.	TRBV24-1	.	TRBJ1-1	CATSDWGGTAGAFF	TGTGCCACCAGTGATTGGGGCGGGACGGCTGGGGCTTTCTTT
.	TRBV2	.	TRBJ2-3	CASSEVRNTQYF	TGTGCCAGCAGTGAAGTCAGAAATACGCAGTATTTT
.	TRBV7-2	.	TRBJ2-5	CASSLGLRGETQYF	TGTGCCAGCAGCTTAGGTCTCAGGGGCGAGACCCAGTACTTC
few	TRBV5-1	TRBD1	TRBJ1-1	CASSLGTGEANTEAFF	TGCGCCAGCAGCTTAGGAACAGGGGAGGCGAACACTGAAGCTTTCTTT
.	TRBV19	TRBD2	TRBJ2-7	CASTRIAGGSYEQYF	TGTGCCAGTACTAGAATAGCGGGGGGATCCTACGAGCAGTACTTC
.	TRBV19	TRBD1	TRBJ1-2	CASGDRGREGYTF	TGTGCCAGTGGGGACAGGGGGCGCGAAGGCTACACCTTC
.	TRBV28	TRBD1	TRBJ2-1	CASSSTGEANEQFF	TGTGCCAGCAGTTCGACAGGGGAAGCGAATGAGCAGTTCTTC
.	TRBV7-9	.	TRBJ2-3	CASSLSGGGDTQYF	TGTGCCAGCAGCTTAAGCGGAGGAGGGGATACGCAGTATTTT
.	TRBV15	.	TRBJ2-5	CATSRNGLRETQYF	TGTGCCACCAGCAGAAACGGACTAAGGGAGACCCAGTACTTC
.	TRBV29-1	.	TRBJ1-5	CSVGNRRYQPQHF	TGCAGCGTTGGGAACAGGCGGTATCAGCCCCAGCATTTT
.	TRBV27	.	TRBJ1-5	CASSLTQGGNQPQHF	TGTGCCAGCAGTTTAACACAGGGTGGCAATCAGCCCCAGCATTTT
.	TRBV5-1	TRBD1	TRBJ1-1	CASSAYRGTYTEAFF	TGCGCCAGCAGCGCTTACAGGGGGACTTACACTGAAGCTTTCTTT
.	TRBV18	.	TRBJ2-5	CASSLWGQQETQYF	TGTGCCAGCTCACTTTGGGGCCAACAAGAGACCCAGTACTTC
.	TRBV5-6	TRBD2	TRBJ2-5	CASSSLAGGQETQYF	TGTGCCAGCAGCTCCCTAGCGGGAGGGCAAGAGACCCAGTACTTC
once	TRBV28	.	TRBJ1-2	CASSIPATAYGYTF	TGTGCCAGCAGTATCCCCGCGACAGCTTATGGCTACACCTTC
once	TRBV30	.	TRBJ1-5	CAWSPERHQPQHF	TGTGCCTGGAGTCCTGAAAGACACCAGCCCCAGCATTTT
.	TRBV2	TRBD1	TRBJ1-2	CASSDVSGQSRYGYTF	TGTGCCAGCAGTGATGTTTCGGGACAGAGCCGATATGGCTACACCTTC